A single sample gave rise to the 23 T cell receptor beta chains below, sequenced in a study of Ad26.COV2.S vaccination and SARS-CoV-2 variants. Noted treatment: around 19 received Ad26.COV2.S at low or high dose, single or two shots; 5 received placebo; per-sample allocation not given. After the first vaccine or placebo injection, samples were drawn on day 63. Repertoires were generated with immunoSEQ multiplex PCR, while TCRdb's copy carries only in-frame clones and drops some. The sample contains roughly 350,000 clones, roughly 84% of which appear only once. This specimen consisted of peripheral blood, obtained in a trial of Ad26.COV2.S vaccine versus placebo. These receptors all stem from a person between 18 and 65 years old who received the Ad26.COV2.S COVID-19 vaccine or a placebo.

This chain links TRBV2 with TRBJ1-5; TRBD1 is a possible D gene (6 bases). The CDR3 covers 16 residues. Trimming removed 6 bases at V and 0 bases at J, with 15 bases between. Germline CDR1 reads SNHLY; CDR2 reads FYNNEI. CDR3 in DNA: TGTGCCAGCAGAGAGGGACACTATATTAGCAATCAGCCCCAGCATTTT. It specifies CASREGHYISNQPQHF.

This clone was seen once. The gene calls are TRBV3-1 (or the pseudogene TRBV3-2) and TRBJ2-3, with D perhaps TRBD2 (7 bases). Trimming cost V 0 bases and J 5 bases, with 12 bases left between them. There are 15 residues in the CDR3. Germline CDR1 is LGHDT and CDR2 is YNNKEL (reference sequence). CDR3 loop: CASSQEGRGLDTQYF. CDR3 in DNA: TGTGCCAGCAGCCAAGAAGGGCGGGGGCTAGATACGCAGTATTTT.

The gene calls are TRBV6-4 and TRBJ2-3, with D uncertain. V was cut by 0 bases and J by 4 bases, with 11 bases left in between. CDR1 and CDR2 (germline): MRHNA, SNTAGT. The CDR3 is made up of 15 amino acids. Here the CDR3 reads CASSDSSFPPDTQYF. The DNA of the CDR3 is TGTGCCAGCAGTGACTCTAGTTTCCCCCCAGATACGCAGTATTTT.

In the case of this clone: This same CDR3 is encoded by further DNA sequences in the sample. This chain links TRBV18 with TRBJ2-7; D possibly corresponds to TRBD1 (5 bases). The germline CDR1 and CDR2 sequences are KGHSH and LQKENI. Trimming left V 3 bases short and J 0 bases short, with 6 bases between. There are 13 residues in the CDR3. CDR3 bases: TGTGCCAGCTCACCCCAGGGCTCCTACGAGCAGTACTTC. Protein: CASSPQGSYEQYF.

The rearrangement uses TRBV7-3 and TRBJ2-2; D might be TRBD2 (6 bases). V was pared by 2 bases and J by 2 bases, with 12 bases between. The CDR3 consists of 16 residues. Germline CDR1 SGHTA, CDR2 FQGTGA. Written as DNA, the CDR3 is TGTGCCAGCAGCTTAGCGTCCGGGGGAAACACCGGGGAGCTGTTTTTT. Translated: CASSLASGGNTGELFF.

This sequence joins TRBV7-9 and TRBJ2-7, with 9 positions matching TRBD1. This CDR3 comprises 15 residues. Trimming at V came to 4 bases and at J to 1 base, leaving 5 bases not matched to a gene. Germline V gene data show CDR1 as SEHNR and CDR2 as FQNEAQ (reference sequence). The chain's CDR3 is CASSWDRVGSYEQYF. In DNA, the CDR3 is TGTGCCAGCAGCTGGGACAGGGTCGGATCCTACGAGCAGTACTTC.

J is TRBJ2-6 and V is TRBV7-9, with 10 bases identical to TRBD1. CDR3 length: 18 amino acids. Unmatched junction bases numbered 3, after V lost 0 bases and J lost 1 base. Germline CDR1 SEHNR, CDR2 FQNEAQ (reference sequence). CDR3 in amino acids: CASSLAEGQGSGANVLTF. CDR3 DNA: TGTGCCAGCAGCTTAGCGGAGGGACAGGGGTCTGGGGCCAACGTCCTGACTTTC.

The gene calls are TRBV5-4 and TRBJ1-1; 7 positions match TRBD1. The V and J ends lost 3 bases and 1 base, in that order; junction bases with no gene match: 3. In germline, CDR1 is SGHNT, CDR2 YYREEE (reference sequence). CDR3 length: 14 residues. Here the CDR3 reads CASSSRTGNTEAFF. The CDR3 nucleotides read TGTGCCAGCAGCTCGAGGACAGGGAACACTGAAGCTTTCTTT.

This sequence joins TRBV4-2 and TRBJ2-3; 12 positions match TRBD2. The V gene end was trimmed by 1 base and the J gene end by 1 base; junction bases not matched to a gene: 3. There are 17 residues in the CDR3. CDR1 and CDR2 (germline): LGHNA, YNFKEQ. The CDR3 coding sequence is TGTGCCAGCAGCCAAGCTAGCGGGGGGGTTCGCACAGATACGCAGTATTTT. Its translation is CASSQASGGVRTDTQYF.

The genes are TRBV3-1 (or the pseudogene TRBV3-2) and TRBJ1-1; D unclear. Trimming took off 4 bases at V and 2 bases at J, with 11 bases between the two ends. Germline V gene data show CDR1 as LGHDT and CDR2 as YNNKEL (reference sequence). This CDR3 comprises 14 residues. The CDR3 nucleotides are TGTGCCAGCAGCCCCGGGTTAGGCAACACTGAAGCTTTCTTT. Amino acid sequence: CASSPGLGNTEAFF.

The chain carries TRBV6-5 and TRBJ1-5; D gene uncertain. Germline assignment: CDR1 MNHEY and CDR2 SVGAGI. The CDR3 loop spans 12 amino acids. V was shortened by 6 bases and J by 5 bases, with 8 bases between the two germline ends. CDR3 nucleotides: TGTGCCAGCAGAGTCGACTATCAGCCCCAGCATTTT. The encoded protein is CASRVDYQPQHF.

The chain is built from TRBV10-1 and TRBJ1-4; 8 bases align to TRBD1. Trimming at V came to 11 bases and at J to 7 bases, leaving 12 bases not matched to a gene. Germline loops: CDR1 WNHNN, CDR2 SYGVQD (reference sequence). The CDR3 is 14 amino acids. In nucleotides, the CDR3 is TGCGCCGAAATCCTGACAGGGGTGGGTGAAAAACTGTTTTTT. Translated, it gives CAEILTGVGEKLFF.

The CDR3 DNA reads as TGTGCCAGCAGCCAAGCTATAGGTAGGAAAGAGACCCAGTACTTC. Its translation is CASSQAIGRKETQYF. The V and J genes are TRBV3-1 (or the pseudogene TRBV3-2) and TRBJ2-5, with no clear D. Germline CDR1 reads LGHDT; CDR2 reads YNNKEL (reference sequence). The germline V and J ends were trimmed by 1 base and 3 bases, with 12 bases remaining between them. This CDR3 has 15 amino acids.

The rearrangement joins TRBV5-1 to TRBJ1-2; D remains unclear. Germline V gene sequence: CDR1 SGHRS, CDR2 YFSETQ. This CDR3 is built from 13 residues. V was trimmed by 1 base and J by 0 bases, leaving 4 bases between them. The CDR3 DNA reads TGCGCCAGCAGCTTGAAAGCTAACTATGGCTACACCTTC. Translation gives CASSLKANYGYTF.

The chain has TRBV5-1 and TRBJ1-6; D uncertain. Germline V gene lookup returns CDR1 SGHRS and CDR2 YFSETQ. The CDR3 contains 15 residues. Trimming left V 0 bases short and J 3 bases short, with 7 bases between. In DNA, the CDR3 is TGCGCCAGCAGCTTGGACGGAATCTATAATTCACCCCTCCACTTT. It encodes CASSLDGIYNSPLHF.

The chain carries TRBV9 and TRBJ1-6, with no clear D. Per germline, CDR1 SGDLS and CDR2 YYNGEE. The V end was cut by 0 bases, the J end by 7 bases, with 11 bases between. The CDR3 runs to 15 residues. The CDR3 reads CASSVVGLRNSPLHF. The DNA of the CDR3 is TGTGCCAGCAGCGTAGTTGGGCTCAGGAATTCACCCCTCCACTTT.

Only one count was recorded for this clone. The chain couples TRBV5-1 to TRBJ1-2; 8 bases are shared with TRBD1. The germline V gene encodes CDR1 SGHRS and CDR2 YFSETQ. The CDR3 is 14 residues long. Germline trimming cut 0 bases from V and 11 bases from J; bases unmatched to any gene: 9. This CDR3 reads CASSLGQGRLWYTF. The CDR3 DNA sequence: TGCGCCAGCAGCTTGGGACAGGGGAGGTTGTGGTACACCTTC.

J is TRBJ2-7 and V is TRBV6-5; maybe TRBD1 (6 bases). This CDR3 is 15 amino acids long. The germline gives CDR1 MNHEY, CDR2 SVGAGI. Trimming took off 6 bases at V and 6 bases at J, with 21 bases between the two ends. The CDR3 DNA is TGTGCCAGCAGCTACCACCGGGACATAATCTCCGAGCAGTACTTC. Amino acid sequence: CASSYHRDIISEQYF.

The chain links TRBV3-1 (or the pseudogene TRBV3-2) to TRBJ2-4; 9 bases match TRBD2. The CDR3 runs 16 residues. The germline V gene has CDR1 LGHDT and CDR2 YNNKEL (reference sequence). The ends lost 0 bases at V and 4 bases at J; junction bases unmatched: 4. The CDR3 region is CASSQDLAGVKNIQYF. In nucleotides, the CDR3 is TGTGCCAGCAGCCAAGACTTAGCGGGGGTTAAAAACATTCAGTACTTC.

DNA for the CDR3: TGTGCCACGACCTCGACACTCTCTGGAAACACCATATATTTT. It encodes CATTSTLSGNTIYF. The chain joins TRBV10-3 to TRBJ1-3, with D unclear. This CDR3 has 14 amino acids. Trimming pared 10 bases from V and 0 bases from J, leaving 13 bases between. Per germline, CDR1 ENHRY and CDR2 SYGVKD.

J is TRBJ1-1 and V is TRBV7-6, with a tentative D call TRBD1 (5 bases). Trimming stripped 1 base from V and 4 bases from J, with 10 bases between. Germline V gene lookup returns CDR1 SGHVS and CDR2 FNYEAQ. CDR3 length: 14 residues. The CDR3: CASSLGQGPTEAFF. The CDR3 DNA reads as TGTGCCAGCAGCTTAGGGCAGGGCCCCACTGAAGCTTTCTTT.

The chain couples TRBV18 to TRBJ2-2, with D hard to call. Trimming shortened V by 1 base and J by 6 bases, and 9 bases separated the two germline ends. The V gene's germline CDR1 is KGHSH and CDR2 LQKENI. The length of the CDR3 is 14 residues. In DNA, the CDR3 is TGTGCCAGCTCACCACGCACTAACGCCGGGGAGCTGTTTTTT. Translated, it gives CASSPRTNAGELFF.

The chain links TRBV5-1 to TRBJ2-3; no clear D gene. This CDR3 has 16 residues. The germline V gene has CDR1 SGHRS and CDR2 YFSETQ. The ends were cut back, 2 bases at V and 6 bases at J, with 19 bases in the middle. The CDR3 reads CASSFIPGPLTDTQYF. The CDR3, as DNA: TGCGCCAGCAGCTTTATTCCTGGTCCCCTCACCGATACGCAGTATTTT.